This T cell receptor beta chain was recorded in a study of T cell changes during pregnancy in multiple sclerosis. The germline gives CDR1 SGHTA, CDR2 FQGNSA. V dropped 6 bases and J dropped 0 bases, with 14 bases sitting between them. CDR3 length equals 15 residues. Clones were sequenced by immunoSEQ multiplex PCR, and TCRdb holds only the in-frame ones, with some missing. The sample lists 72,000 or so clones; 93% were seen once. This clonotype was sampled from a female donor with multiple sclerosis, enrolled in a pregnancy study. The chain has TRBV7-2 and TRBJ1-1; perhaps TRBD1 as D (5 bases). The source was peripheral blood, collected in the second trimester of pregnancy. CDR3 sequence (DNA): TGTGCCAGCAGATTTACTCCAGGGATGAACACTGAAGCTTTCTTT. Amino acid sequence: CASRFTPGMNTEAFF.